Each of the 29 T cell receptor beta chains below was sequenced from the same sample in a study of OX40 agonist ivuxolimab in advanced cancers. Here immunoSEQ multiplex PCR was the method, and the copy in TCRdb shows in-frame clones only, minus some. Counted here are about 9,200 clones, 76% occurring once; the ten biggest clones make up over 20%. The material sequenced was CD4+ or CD8+ T cells sorted from blood, taken in a trial of the OX40 agonist ivuxolimab. Receptors originate from an adult with an advanced solid tumor such as melanoma, head and neck, liver or kidney cancer.

By share, this clone ranks as medium-sized. The chain has TRBV28 and TRBJ2-7, with 15 bases lining up with TRBD2. Looked up from germline, CDR1 is MDHEN and CDR2 is SYDVKM. V lost 6 bases, J lost 2 bases, and 8 bases stayed unmatched. The CDR3 runs to 17 residues. CDR3 residues: CASSTGTSGGPPYEQYF. In nucleotides, the CDR3 is TGTGCCAGCAGCACCGGGACTAGCGGGGGGCCTCCCTACGAGCAGTACTTC.

The rearrangement links TRBV5-8 to TRBJ2-3, with a weak D call TRBD2 (5 bases). The CDR3 has 15 residues. Germline values: CDR1 SGHTS, CDR2 YDEGEE. V gave up 0 bases and J gave up 2 bases, with 10 bases separating them. The chain's CDR3 is CASSLDPSTTDTQYF. The CDR3 DNA sequence: TGTGCCAGCAGCTTGGATCCTAGCACCACAGATACGCAGTATTTT.

This clone was observed a handful of times. The J gene is TRBJ2-1, the V gene TRBV4-2, with 9 positions matching TRBD1. The germline CDR1 and CDR2 sequences are LGHNA and YNFKEQ. Trimming at V came to 3 bases and at J to 2 bases, leaving 5 bases not matched to a gene. The CDR3 sequence is 16 residues long. The DNA for the CDR3 is TGTGCCAGCAGCCAGGACACAGGGGGCACCTACAATGAGCAGTTCTTC. Translated, it gives CASSQDTGGTYNEQFF.

The gene calls are TRBV4-2 and TRBJ2-2, with D possibly TRBD2 on 5 matching bases. Trimming shortened V by 0 bases and J by 7 bases, and 9 bases separated the two germline ends. Per germline, CDR1 LGHNA and CDR2 YNFKEQ. The CDR3 has 14 amino acids. Here the CDR3 reads CASSQERVGGELFF. Here the CDR3 DNA reads TGTGCCAGCAGCCAAGAGAGGGTTGGCGGGGAGCTGTTTTTT.

This chain joins TRBV11-3 and TRBJ2-7; the D gene is possibly TRBD2 (7 bases). V lost 1 base to trimming and J lost 4 bases, with 29 bases between them. The CDR3 spans 20 residues. Looked up from germline, CDR1 is SGHNT and CDR2 is YENEEA. CDR3 in DNA: TGTGCCAGCAGCTTAGCAGGCCCGGTTCCTGGGGGCACCGGGGGGTACGAGCAGTACTTC. This encodes CASSLAGPVPGGTGGYEQYF.

J is TRBJ1-2 and V is TRBV7-6, with D possibly being TRBD1 (6 bases). V was shortened by 1 base and J by 0 bases, with 9 bases between the two germline ends. Germline values: CDR1 SGHVS, CDR2 FNYEAQ. There are 15 residues in the CDR3. The CDR3 DNA reads as TGTGCCAGCAGCTTAGAGGCAGGGGCTAACTATGGCTACACCTTC. Encoded protein: CASSLEAGANYGYTF.

In its sample, this clone ranks as medium-sized. The V gene is TRBV27, the J gene TRBJ1-1, with a possible D match to TRBD1 (5 bases). Germline V gene data show CDR1 as MNHEY and CDR2 as SMNVEV (reference sequence). The CDR3 length is 12 residues. Trimming removed 6 bases from V and 4 bases from J, with 9 bases in between. CDR3 in DNA: TGTGCCAGCAGGGCGGGGGGCACTGAAGCTTTCTTT. Protein sequence: CASRAGGTEAFF.

The rearrangement links TRBV7-6 to TRBJ2-2; 10 bases match TRBD2. J was trimmed by 1 base and V by 5 bases; bases with no gene match: 4. CDR3 length: 16 residues. Per germline, CDR1 SGHVS and CDR2 FNYEAQ. The CDR3 coding sequence is TGTGCCAGCAGCGCTACTAGCGGGGTGAACACCGGGGAGCTGTTTTTT. Its protein is CASSATSGVNTGELFF.

V and J are TRBV7-9 and TRBJ2-3, with D unclear. Trimming took 6 bases from V and 8 from J, leaving 15 bases between them. CDR3 length equals 13 residues. The germline V gene encodes CDR1 SEHNR and CDR2 FQNEAQ (reference sequence). CDR3 sequence: CASSSVELGTQYF. In nucleotides, the CDR3 is TGTGCCAGCAGTTCGGTGGAGCTTGGTACGCAGTATTTT.

The chain joins TRBV19 to TRBJ2-1, with 11 bases identical to TRBD1. J gave up 6 bases and V 5 bases, and 6 bases lay outside the gene matches. This CDR3 comprises 15 residues. Germline lookup yields CDR1 LNHDA and CDR2 SQIVND (reference sequence). The CDR3: CASSPGTGGSNEQFF. In nucleotides, the CDR3 is TGTGCCAGTAGTCCGGGGACAGGGGGAAGCAATGAGCAGTTCTTC.

The V gene is TRBV7-8, the J gene TRBJ2-2; D gene ambiguous. Trimming removed 6 bases from V and 3 bases from J, with 5 bases in between. The CDR3 totals 12 residues. Germline-derived CDR1 and CDR2 are SGHVS and FQNEAQ. Here the CDR3 reads CASRLYTGELFF. DNA of the CDR3: TGTGCCAGCAGACTCTACACCGGGGAGCTGTTTTTT.

This clone was counted only a few times. The rearrangement links TRBV7-9 to TRBJ2-3; D is uncertain. The CDR3 is made up of 16 amino acids. The ends were cut back, 1 base at V and 6 bases at J, with 17 bases in the middle. The germline V gene has CDR1 SEHNR and CDR2 FQNEAQ (reference sequence). The CDR3 coding sequence is TGTGCCAGCAGCTTAGAGATCGGACGCCCGCGGGATACGCAGTATTTT. Its translation: CASSLEIGRPRDTQYF.

V gene TRBV28 combines with J gene TRBJ1-2, with D unclear. Germline CDR1 is MDHEN and CDR2 is SYDVKM. The length of the CDR3 is 17 residues. Trimming removed 5 bases from V and 0 bases from J, with 19 bases in between. The CDR3 nucleotides read TGTGCCAGCAGTCCCTTGGGCCCTTCTCTTTCTAACTATGGCTACACCTTC. It codes for CASSPLGPSLSNYGYTF.

The V gene is TRBV4-1, the J gene TRBJ1-5, with a possible D match to TRBD1 (5 bases). Germline V gives CDR1 MGHRA, CDR2 YSYEKL. V was clipped by 3 bases and J by 0 bases, with 15 bases between them. This CDR3 is 17 amino acids long. This CDR3 reads CASSHPPWGYSNQPQHF. The CDR3 nucleotides read TGCGCCAGCAGCCACCCGCCCTGGGGGTATAGCAATCAGCCCCAGCATTTT.

The rearrangement joins TRBV7-8 to TRBJ1-1, with D perhaps matching TRBD1 (6 bases). The V gene lost 5 bases and the J gene lost 4 bases, with 14 bases spanning the gap. CDR1 and CDR2 from the germline V gene are SGHVS and FQNEAQ. The CDR3 extends over 14 amino acids. This CDR3 is CASSLGRGPTEAFF. In nucleotides, the CDR3 is TGTGCCAGCAGCCTAGGGCGGGGGCCCACTGAAGCTTTCTTT.

This clone was picked up a small number of times. The chain uses TRBV21-1 and TRBJ1-2; the table calls TRBD1, which could not be checked here. TRBV21-1 is recorded as a pseudogene. The length of the CDR3 is 16 residues. The CDR3 protein is CASSKAEQGASYGYTF. The CDR3 DNA is TGTGCCAGCAGCAAAGCAGAACAGGGGGCCTCCTATGGCTACACCTTC.

The V gene is TRBV7-9, the J gene TRBJ2-7; no definite D call. CDR3 length: 15 amino acids. The germline gives CDR1 SEHNR, CDR2 FQNEAQ (reference sequence). V lost 5 bases, J lost 2 bases, and 16 bases lay in between. CDR3 DNA: TGTGCCAGCAGCGCAGCCGGGCCCATAACCTACGAGCAGTACTTC. Residues: CASSAAGPITYEQYF.

J is TRBJ2-2 and V is TRBV30; the match to TRBD1 covers 9 bases. V dropped 0 bases and J dropped 5; count of bases not matched to a gene: 7. This CDR3 has 16 amino acids. In germline, CDR1 is GTSNPN, CDR2 SVGIG (reference sequence). In DNA, the CDR3 is TGTGCCTGGAGTGTCCAATCGGGACAGGGAACCGGGGAGCTGTTTTTT. Translation gives CAWSVQSGQGTGELFF.

This chain joins TRBV5-1 and TRBJ2-7; 7 bases are shared with TRBD2. CDR1 and CDR2 from the germline V gene are SGHRS and YFSETQ. The CDR3 consists of 14 residues. The V segment lost 0 bases and the J segment 2 bases; nucleotides outside the gene matches: 2. The CDR3: CASSLGDYPYEQYF. CDR3 DNA sequence: TGCGCCAGCAGCTTGGGGGACTACCCCTACGAGCAGTACTTC.

The chain joins TRBV5-1 to TRBJ2-1, with D perhaps TRBD2 (5 bases). Germline V gives CDR1 SGHRS, CDR2 YFSETQ. Trimming cost V 3 bases and J 15 bases, with 19 bases left between them. The CDR3 consists of 13 residues. CDR3 sequence reads: CASSSGGPGNPFF. Here the CDR3 DNA reads TGCGCCAGCAGCTCGGGCGGGCCAGGAAATCCGTTCTTC.

The chain uses TRBV6-1 and TRBJ2-7; the D gene is possibly TRBD1 (5 bases). Germline assignment: CDR1 MNHNS and CDR2 SASEGT. Trimming stripped 5 bases from V and 9 bases from J, with 23 bases between. This CDR3 has 15 residues. In DNA, the CDR3 is TGTGCCAGCAGTCCCCCCCAGGGTGGATTCGTCGGGCAGTACTTC. It translates to CASSPPQGGFVGQYF.

The chain combines TRBV5-6 with TRBJ2-7; the D is unclear. Germline V gives CDR1 SGHDT, CDR2 YYEEEE. The CDR3 has 13 residues. The V gene lost 1 base and the J gene lost 0 bases, with 5 bases spanning the gap. CDR3 nucleotide sequence: TGTGCCAGCAGCTTGAGCAGCTCCTACGAGCAGTACTTC. The encoded protein is CASSLSSSYEQYF.

In its sample, this clone was seen a few times. This rearrangement joins TRBV30 to TRBJ1-3; a weak D match, TRBD1 (5 bases). Germline V lookup: CDR1 GTSNPN, CDR2 SVGIG (reference sequence). The CDR3 is made up of 17 amino acids. The V and J ends lost 1 base and 0 bases respectively, with 16 bases between them. The CDR3 nucleotides are TGTGCCTGGAGTGAACCAAACAGGCGCAGCTCTGGAAACACCATATATTTT. This sequence encodes CAWSEPNRRSSGNTIYF.

Only a few counts were recorded for this clone. J is TRBJ2-3 and V is TRBV4-3; 7 bases are shared with TRBD1. In germline, CDR1 is LGHNA, CDR2 YSLEER. The ends lost 6 bases at V and 2 bases at J; junction bases unmatched: 8. The CDR3 has 15 amino acids. The CDR3 nucleotides are TGCGCCAGCAGTACAGGGGATCGCGTCACAGATACGCAGTATTTT. It yields the protein CASSTGDRVTDTQYF.

This chain links TRBV29-1 with TRBJ2-2, with D tentatively TRBD1 (6 bases). The CDR3 runs to 12 residues. Per germline, CDR1 SQVTM and CDR2 ANQGSEA. V was pared by 7 bases and J by 6 bases, with 12 bases between. The CDR3 loop is CSAYRESGELFF. CDR3 coding DNA: TGCAGCGCGTACAGGGAGTCCGGGGAGCTGTTTTTT.

The chain uses TRBV4-2 and TRBJ1-1; D is perhaps TRBD1 (6 bases). Germline V lookup: CDR1 LGHNA, CDR2 YNFKEQ. V dropped 0 bases and J dropped 6 bases, with 11 bases sitting between them. This CDR3 region has 14 residues. CDR3 sequence reads: CASSQDGGGSEAFF. CDR3 nucleotide sequence: TGTGCCAGCAGCCAAGATGGAGGGGGGTCTGAAGCTTTCTTT.

The genes are TRBV27 and TRBJ1-2; unclear D gene. Germline CDR1 is MNHEY and CDR2 is SMNVEV (reference sequence). The V gene lost 4 bases and the J gene lost 3 bases, with 9 bases spanning the gap. CDR3 length: 13 residues. Here the CDR3 reads CASSSDIDYGYTF. Here the CDR3 DNA reads TGTGCCAGCAGTTCAGATATAGACTATGGCTACACCTTC.

J is TRBJ2-1 and V is TRBV4-1; 7 bases agree with TRBD1. This CDR3 has 18 residues. V lost 1 base and J lost 6; bases outside the gene matches: 15. CDR1 is MGHRA and CDR2 is YSYEKL in the germline V gene. The CDR3 here is CASSQALTGTPMGNEQFF. The CDR3 region has the DNA TGCGCCAGCAGCCAAGCTCTGACAGGGACCCCTATGGGCAATGAGCAGTTCTTC.

This chain links TRBV9 with TRBJ2-6; D gene unclear. Trimming took off 1 base at V and 2 bases at J, with 7 bases between the two ends. The V gene's germline CDR1 is SGDLS and CDR2 YYNGEE. The length of the CDR3 is 15 residues. For the CDR3, the DNA is TGTGCCAGCAGCGTAAGTACAGCTGGGGCCAACGTCCTGACTTTC. The encoded protein is CASSVSTAGANVLTF.